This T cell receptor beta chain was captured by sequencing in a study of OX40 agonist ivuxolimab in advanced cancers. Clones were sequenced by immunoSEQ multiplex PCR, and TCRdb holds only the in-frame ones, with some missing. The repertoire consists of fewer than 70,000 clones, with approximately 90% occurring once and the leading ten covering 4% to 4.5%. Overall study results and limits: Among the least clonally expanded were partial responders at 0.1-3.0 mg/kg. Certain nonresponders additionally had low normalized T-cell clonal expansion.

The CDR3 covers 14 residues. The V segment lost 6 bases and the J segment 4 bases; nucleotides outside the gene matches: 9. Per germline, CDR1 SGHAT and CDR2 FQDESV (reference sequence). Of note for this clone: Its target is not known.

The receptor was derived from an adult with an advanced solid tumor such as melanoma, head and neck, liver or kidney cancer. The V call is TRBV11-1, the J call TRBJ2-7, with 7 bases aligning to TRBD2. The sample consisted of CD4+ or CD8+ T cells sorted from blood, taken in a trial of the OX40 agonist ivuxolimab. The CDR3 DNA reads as TGTGCCAGCAGGCCCCCGGGAGGTGGGTACGAGCAGTACTTC. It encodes CASRPPGGGYEQYF.